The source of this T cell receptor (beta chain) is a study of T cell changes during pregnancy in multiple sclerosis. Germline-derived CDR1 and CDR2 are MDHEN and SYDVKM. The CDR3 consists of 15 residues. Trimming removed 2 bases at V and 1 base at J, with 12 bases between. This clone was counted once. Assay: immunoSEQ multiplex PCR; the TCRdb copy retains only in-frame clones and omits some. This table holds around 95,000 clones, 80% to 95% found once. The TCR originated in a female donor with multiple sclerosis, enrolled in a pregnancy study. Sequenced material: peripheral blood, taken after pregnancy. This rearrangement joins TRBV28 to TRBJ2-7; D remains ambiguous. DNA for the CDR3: TGTGCCAGCAGTTTAACGGGTACGAGGTCCTACGAGCAGTACTTC. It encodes CASSLTGTRSYEQYF.